The 9 T cell receptor beta chains reported below all come from one sample, sequenced in a study of vaccination and CD4 T cells after COVID-19. These receptors have no identified antigens. Sequencing of cultured CD4+ T cell DNA used the Oncomine TCR Beta short-read assay. TCRdb re-derived calls from the PCR reads in MiXCR, one entry per CDR3 protein. The sample contains 7,000 or so distinct CDR3 sequences, less than 40% of which appear only once. The treatment is: approximately 9-day PBMC culture with coronavirus spike peptide pools or control peptides (ViraFEST assay). One should note that the unexposed donor's CD4+ T cells were collected before the COVID-19 pandemic (2011-2018). The sample comprised CD4+ T cells from blood, cultured in vitro. These receptor sequences come from a human donor in good health.

J is TRBJ2-2 and V is TRBV24-1, with D hard to call. CDR3 length: 15 residues. The germline CDR1 and CDR2 sequences are KGHDR and SFDVKD. Trimming shortened V by 0 bases and J by 7 bases, and 11 bases separated the two germline ends. This CDR3 is CATSDLRVESGELFF. CDR3 bases: TGTGCCACCAGTGATTTGCGCGTAGAAAGCGGGGAGCTGTTTTTT.

The V gene is TRBV10-1, the J gene TRBJ2-2; the D gene is possibly TRBD1 (6 bases). The CDR3 consists of 14 residues. V was cut by 8 bases and J by 3 bases, with 13 bases left in between. Germline V gene sequence: CDR1 WNHNN, CDR2 SYGVQD (reference sequence). The CDR3 sequence: CASAGAIDTGELFF. CDR3 DNA: TGCGCCAGCGCAGGGGCCATCGACACCGGGGAGCTGTTTTTT.

This clonotype appeared a few times. The gene calls are TRBV28 and TRBJ1-1; TRBD1 might be the D (6 bases). This CDR3 region has 16 residues. Germline CDR1 MDHEN, CDR2 SYDVKM. Deletions cut 5 bases from V and 1 base from J, with 17 bases between. The CDR3: CASSPYRDGWNTEAFF. The CDR3 DNA reads as TGTGCCAGCAGTCCGTACAGGGACGGATGGAACACTGAAGCTTTCTTT.

As regards this clonotype: One end of the junction varies from germline; a read error may be responsible. This chain joins TRBV15 and TRBJ1-4; TRBD1 might be the D (5 bases). CDR1 is LNHNV and CDR2 is YYDKDF in the germline V gene (reference sequence). The CDR3 runs 18 residues. The CDR3 bases are TGTGCCGCCAGCAGAGATCTTGGCCAGGGAGGAACTAATGAAAAACTGTTTTTT. Translating gives CAASRDLGQGGTNEKLFF.

This clonotype was seen a handful of times. The chain joins TRBV6-5 to TRBJ2-5; D is uncertain. The CDR3 spans 14 residues. The germline V gene has CDR1 MNHEY and CDR2 SVGAGI. V was pared by 3 bases and J by 1 base, with 9 bases between. For the CDR3, the DNA is TGTGCCAGCAGTTATAGGACGGTCCAAGAGACCCAGTACTTC. It codes for CASSYRTVQETQYF.

The chain is built from TRBV7-2 and TRBJ2-1; maybe TRBD1 (5 bases). CDR1 is SGHTA, CDR2 FQGNSA, per germline. This CDR3 is 15 amino acids long. V was pared by 1 base and J by 4 bases, with 11 bases between. CDR3 amino acids: CASSLVGKGYNEQFF. In nucleotides, the CDR3 is TGTGCCAGCAGCTTAGTAGGTAAGGGGTACAATGAGCAGTTCTTC.

The CDR3 is CSVEVGRAGQYF. The CDR3 DNA reads as TGCAGCGTTGAAGTCGGCAGGGCAGGGCAGTACTTC. The V and J genes are TRBV29-1 and TRBJ2-7; D possibly corresponds to TRBD1 (5 bases). The CDR3 runs 12 residues. Germline V gene sequence: CDR1 SQVTM, CDR2 ANQGSEA. Trimming took 1 base from V and 9 from J, leaving 13 bases between them.

The chain links TRBV5-1 to TRBJ2-7; possibly TRBD1 for D (6 bases). CDR3 size: 14 residues. V gave up 4 bases and J gave up 3 bases, with 14 bases separating them. Germline V gives CDR1 SGHRS, CDR2 YFSETQ. Here the CDR3 reads CASSAGTSDYEQYF. The CDR3, as DNA: TGCGCCAGCAGCGCCGGGACAAGTGACTACGAGCAGTACTTC. Combining the CDR3 with reference TRBV5-1 and TRBJ2-7 gives the whole variable domain KAGVTQTPRYLIKTRGQQVTLSCSPISGHRSVSWYQQTPGQGLQFLFEYFSETQRNKGNFPGRFSGRQFSNSRSEMNVSTLELGDSALYLCASSAGTSDYEQYFGPGTRLTVT.

The table lists this clonotype with a few counts. V gene TRBV5-1 combines with J gene TRBJ2-5, with D perhaps being TRBD1 or TRBD2 (5 bases each). CDR1 SGHRS and CDR2 YFSETQ come from the germline V gene. With 5 bases removed from V and 5 bases from J, the gap between germline ends came to 22 bases. The CDR3 is 16 amino acids. The CDR3 here is CASSIGVRDQEETQYF. For the CDR3, the DNA is TGCGCCAGCAGTATAGGGGTTAGGGACCAGGAGGAGACCCAGTACTTC. Using reference TRBV5-1 and TRBJ2-5 for the parts outside the CDR3, the full variable domain is KAGVTQTPRYLIKTRGQQVTLSCSPISGHRSVSWYQQTPGQGLQFLFEYFSETQRNKGNFPGRFSGRQFSNSRSEMNVSTLELGDSALYLCASSIGVRDQEETQYFGPGTRLLVL.